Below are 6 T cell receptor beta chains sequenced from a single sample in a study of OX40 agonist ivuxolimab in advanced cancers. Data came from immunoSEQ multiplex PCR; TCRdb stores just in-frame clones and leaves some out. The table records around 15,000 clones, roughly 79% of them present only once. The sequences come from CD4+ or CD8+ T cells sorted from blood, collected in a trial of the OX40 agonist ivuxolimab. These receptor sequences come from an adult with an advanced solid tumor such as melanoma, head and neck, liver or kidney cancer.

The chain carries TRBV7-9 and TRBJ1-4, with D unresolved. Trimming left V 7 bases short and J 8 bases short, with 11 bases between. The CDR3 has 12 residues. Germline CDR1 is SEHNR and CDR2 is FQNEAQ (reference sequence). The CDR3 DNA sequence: TGTGCCAGCACCGGGTCCCTAGAAAAACTGTTTTTT. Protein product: CASTGSLEKLFF.

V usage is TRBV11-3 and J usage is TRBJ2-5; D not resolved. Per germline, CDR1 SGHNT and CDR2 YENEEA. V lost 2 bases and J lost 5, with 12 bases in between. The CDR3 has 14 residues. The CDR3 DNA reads TGTGCCAGCAGCTTACTTGCGTCTGGCGAGACCCAGTACTTC. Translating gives CASSLLASGETQYF. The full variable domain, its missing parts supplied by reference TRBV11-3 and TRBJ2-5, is EAGVVQSPRYKIIEKKQPVAFWCNPISGHNTLYWYLQNLGQGPELLIRYENEEAVDDSQLPKDRFSAERLKGVDSTLKIQPAELGDSAVYLCASSLLASGETQYFGPGTRLLVL.

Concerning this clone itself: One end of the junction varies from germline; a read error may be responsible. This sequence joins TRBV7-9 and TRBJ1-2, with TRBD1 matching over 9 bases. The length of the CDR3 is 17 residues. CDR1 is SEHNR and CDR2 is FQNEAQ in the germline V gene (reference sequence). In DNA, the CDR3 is TGCGCCAGCAGCCAAGATCTGAGGACAGGGGATAACTATGGCTACACCTTC. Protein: CASSQDLRTGDNYGYTF. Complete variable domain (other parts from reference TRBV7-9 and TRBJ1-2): DTGVSQNPRHKITKRGQNVTFRCDPISEHNRLYWYRQTLGQGPEFLTYFQNEAQLEKSRLLSDRFSAERPKGSFSTLEIQRTEQGDSAMYLCASSQDLRTGDNYGYTFGSGTRLTVV.

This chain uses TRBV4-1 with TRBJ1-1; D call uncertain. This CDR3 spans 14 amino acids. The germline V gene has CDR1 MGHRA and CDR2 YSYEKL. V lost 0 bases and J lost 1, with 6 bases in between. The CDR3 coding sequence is TGCGCCAGCAGCCAAGATACGGGGAACACTGAAGCTTTCTTT. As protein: CASSQDTGNTEAFF.

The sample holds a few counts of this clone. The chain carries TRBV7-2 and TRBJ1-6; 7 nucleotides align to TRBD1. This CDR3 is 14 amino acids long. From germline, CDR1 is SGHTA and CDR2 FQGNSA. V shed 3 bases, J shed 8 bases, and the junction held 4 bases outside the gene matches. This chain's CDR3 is CASSFYRGYSPLHF. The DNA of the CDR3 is TGTGCCAGCAGCTTCTACAGGGGCTATTCACCCCTCCACTTT.

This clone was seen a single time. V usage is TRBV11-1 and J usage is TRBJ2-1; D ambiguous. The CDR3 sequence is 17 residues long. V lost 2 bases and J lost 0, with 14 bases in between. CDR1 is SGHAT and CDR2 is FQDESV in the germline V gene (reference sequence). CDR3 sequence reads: CASSLPYGSSSYNEQFF. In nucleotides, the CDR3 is TGTGCCAGCAGCTTACCTTACGGCTCGAGCTCCTACAATGAGCAGTTCTTC.